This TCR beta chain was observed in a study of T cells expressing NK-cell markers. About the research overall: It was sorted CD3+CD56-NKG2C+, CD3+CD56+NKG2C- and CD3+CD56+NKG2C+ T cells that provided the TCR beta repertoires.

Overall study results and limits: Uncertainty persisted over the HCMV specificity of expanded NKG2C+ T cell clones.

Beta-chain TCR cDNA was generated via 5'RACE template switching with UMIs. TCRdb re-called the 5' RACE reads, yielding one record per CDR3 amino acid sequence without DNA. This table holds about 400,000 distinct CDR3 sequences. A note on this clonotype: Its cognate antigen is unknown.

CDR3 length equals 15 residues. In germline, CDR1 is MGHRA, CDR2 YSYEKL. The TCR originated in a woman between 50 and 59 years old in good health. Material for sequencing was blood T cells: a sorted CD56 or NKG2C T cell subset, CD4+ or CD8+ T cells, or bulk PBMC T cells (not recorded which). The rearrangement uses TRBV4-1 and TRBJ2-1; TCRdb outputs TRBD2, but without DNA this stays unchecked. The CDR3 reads CASSQDWGDESEQFF.